The next 2 T cell receptor beta chains were all read from a single sample in a study of OX40 agonist ivuxolimab in advanced cancers. The repertoire was sequenced with immunoSEQ multiplex PCR; TCRdb's copy has only in-frame clones and lacks some. The sample lists nearly 45,000 clones, roughly 90% seen once, with less than 20% in the top ten. The sample in question was CD4+ or CD8+ T cells sorted from blood, obtained in a trial of the OX40 agonist ivuxolimab. The source is an adult with an advanced solid tumor such as melanoma, head and neck, liver or kidney cancer.

The CDR3 DNA is TGTGCCAGCAGCTTTTGGGGATACAATGAGCAGTTCTTC. Translation: CASSFWGYNEQFF. The V and J genes are TRBV13 and TRBJ2-1; the D is unclear. Between the trimmed V and J ends, which lost 3 bases and 4 bases, there was a span of 7 bases. CDR1 PRHDT and CDR2 FYEKMQ come from the germline V gene (reference sequence). The CDR3 is 13 amino acids. The whole variable domain, filled in from reference TRBV13 and TRBJ2-1, reads AAGVIQSPRHLIKEKRETATLKCYPIPRHDTVYWYQQGPGQDPQFLISFYEKMQSDKGSIPDRFSAQQFSDYHSELNMSSLELGDSALYFCASSFWGYNEQFFGPGTRLTVL.

The genes are TRBV7-9 and TRBJ1-2; D ambiguous. From germline, CDR1 is SEHNR and CDR2 FQNEAQ (reference sequence). The CDR3 is 12 residues long. V was cut by 6 bases and J by 4 bases, with 9 bases left in between. In DNA, the CDR3 is TGTGCCAGCAGTCCCGAGGGCTATGGCTACACCTTC. It yields the protein CASSPEGYGYTF.